The source of this T cell receptor beta chain is a study of blood T cell repertoires in COVID-19 (TCRdb year 2020). Study-wide context: Samples covering the acute and convalescent phases of COVID-19 were provided by collaborators in the United States, Italy and Spain. The prospective study material was composed of cDNA or gDNA derived from T cells, B-cell-depleted T cells, or PBMCs. The dataset comprised deeply sampled blood TCRbeta repertoires from subjects exposed to, actively infected with, or recovered from COVID-19. The repertoires were made available in a free public database intended to serve as a resource for research on the immune response to SARS-CoV-2. Samples came from the ongoing ImmuneRACE study (first 160 participants) plus 1,254 subjects from 6 global collaborators. Nearly every sample came with metadata listing a de-identified subject ID, COVID-19 status, age in years and sex. Where available, HLA class I and class II types were taken from metadata supplied by the sample provider and were not determined by assay-based typing. Results the study describes overall, beyond this receptor: The amount of clinical and demographic metadata varied by source and participant and was provided uncurated.

Participants in the prospective study were aged about 18 to 89 years, lived in 24 United States geographic areas, and enrolled through a virtual design. In the prospective study, cohorts were assigned on the basis of participant-reported clinical history obtained from a screening survey and a study questionnaire. Mobile phlebotomists in the prospective study collected whole blood, serum and a nasopharyngeal or oropharyngeal swab from every participant. Participants in the prospective study had the option to provide additional blood draws and questionnaires over a roughly 2-month period. Before DNA extraction, prospective study blood samples were shipped either frozen or at room temperature. V lost 4 bases and J lost 1 base; the stretch between them is 10 bases long. The CDR3 runs 13 amino acids, cysteine and phenylalanine included. CDR3 DNA is the only sequence kept; it has 39 bases, read in frame from the first base. Per the germline V gene, SQVTM is the CDR1 and ANQGSEA is the CDR2.

A note on this clone: The antigen it binds to is not known. Within one base of it there is no much larger clone, and no base qualities were kept.

The immunoSEQ Assay, a bias-controlled multiplex PCR, was used to amplify TCRbeta CDR3 regions from genomic DNA. As for how the authors treated the data: Within the assay, amplification of reference gene primers was used to estimate how many nucleated cells each sample contained. To quantify the absolute abundance of each unique TCRbeta CDR3 rearrangement, sequence reads were collapsed and filtered. For each sample, productive Simpson clonality was calculated as the square root of Simpson's diversity index across productive rearrangements. The table was pulled from immuneACCESS by TCRdb, which kept in-frame rearrangements only. Such tables lose some clones; where checked, under half of the loss comes from unresolved V genes, and the rest has no known cause. V and J calls plus clone size are reproduced from that table; the DNA served to infer D and trimming. The sample records some 300,000 clones, about 90% of which are singletons. The ten most abundant clones make up 3.5% to 4.5% of the sample.

The V gene is TRBV29-1 and the J gene is TRBJ2-5; a weak D assignment points to TRBD1 (6 bases agree). Sequencing was done on a sample of PBMCs or T cells enriched from blood (not recorded which). The receptor was derived from a woman between 18 and 30 years old with acute COVID-19. CDR3 loop: CSVASGVQETQYF. The DNA sequence is as follows: TGCAGCGTTGCGTCAGGGGTCCAAGAGACCCAGTACTTC. Extended through the reference TRBV29-1 and TRBJ2-5 proteins, this CDR3 yields the full variable domain: SAVISQKPSRDICQRGTSLTIQCQVDSQVTMMFWYRQQPGQSLTLIATANQGSEATYESGFVIDKFPISRPNLTFSTLTVSNMSPEDSSIYLCSVASGVQETQYFGPGTRLLVL.